Following are 7 T cell receptor beta chains from one sample sequenced in a study of identical twins. TCRdb fed the 5' RACE reads into MiXCR, producing one record per CDR3 protein. The sample contains a few hundred thousand distinct CDR3 sequences, roughly 8% of which appear only once. In addition, the sample was reused for a study of yellow fever vaccine responses in identical twins.

What was sequenced was CD8+ T cells sorted from blood. These receptors were collected from a woman under 30 in good health.

This clonotype has ten or more counts. This chain links TRBV6-2 or TRBV6-3 with TRBJ2-7; a weak D match, TRBD1 (6 bases). The CDR3 has 15 residues. V lost 3 bases, J lost 0 bases, and 12 bases lay in between. Germline V CDR1 and CDR2: MNHEY, SVGEGT. The CDR3 is CASSYASDSSYEQYF. CDR3 nucleotides: TGTGCCAGCAGTTATGCTTCGGACAGCTCCTACGAGCAGTACTTC.

This clonotype showed up just a few times. The J gene is TRBJ2-6, the V gene TRBV29-1, with 7 bases that match TRBD1. The germline V gene encodes CDR1 SQVTM and CDR2 ANQGSEA. With 7 bases clipped from V and 2 bases from J, the junction kept 17 bases outside the gene matches. The CDR3 runs to 18 residues. CDR3 residues: CSAQIWTGSSTGANVLTF. CDR3 DNA sequence: TGCAGCGCTCAAATATGGACAGGATCCTCGACTGGGGCCAACGTCCTGACTTTC.

The chain is built from TRBV7-9 and TRBJ2-2, with 8 bases matching TRBD1. CDR1 is SEHNR, CDR2 FQNEAQ, per germline (reference sequence). V shed 6 bases and J 10 bases; nucleotides not matched to a gene: 10. The CDR3 has 14 amino acids. The CDR3 sequence is CASRDWTGYEELFF. In DNA form, the CDR3 reads TGTGCCAGCAGGGACTGGACAGGGTACGAGGAGCTGTTTTTT.

The chain's CDR3 is CASRDRGWANYGYTF. In DNA, the CDR3 is TGTGCCAGCAGGGACAGGGGATGGGCTAACTATGGCTACACCTTC. The rearrangement joins TRBV6-1 to TRBJ1-2; 9 bases map to TRBD1. The V and J ends lost 6 bases and 0 bases, in that order; junction bases with no gene match: 5. This CDR3 has 15 residues. The germline CDR1 and CDR2 sequences are MNHNS and SASEGT.

This clonotype came up many times. The V and J genes are TRBV4-3 and TRBJ2-7; TRBD1 or TRBD2 may be the D gene (5 bases each). V shed 0 bases and J shed 7 bases, with 16 bases lying between them. The germline gives CDR1 LGHNA, CDR2 YSLEER. There are 15 residues in the CDR3. CDR3 DNA: TGCGCCAGCAGCCAAGATTGGCAGGGAGTGGGGGAGCAGTACTTC. Its protein is CASSQDWQGVGEQYF.

Many counts were recorded for this clonotype. The V call is TRBV12-3 or TRBV12-4, the J call TRBJ2-1; TRBD2 might be the D (6 bases). This CDR3 has 17 residues. The V and J ends lost 5 bases and 8 bases respectively, with 25 bases between them. The CDR3 DNA follows: TGTGCCAGCAGTCTCGGGTGGGTTATCCCGGAGCGGGATGAGCAGTTCTTC. It encodes CASSLGWVIPERDEQFF.

The chain carries TRBV5-4 and TRBJ2-1, with TRBD2 as a possible D gene (6 bases). The CDR3 loop spans 13 amino acids. Germline V gene lookup returns CDR1 SGHNT and CDR2 YYREEE (reference sequence). Trimming removed 1 base at V and 14 bases at J, with 16 bases between. CDR3 bases: TGTGCCAGCAGCTTGCTTGTCGAGGGACTGGAGTTCTTC. It encodes CASSLLVEGLEFF.